This T cell receptor beta chain was captured by sequencing in a study of early T cells in non-severe SARS-CoV-2 infection. Unique molecular identifiers were added to individual cDNA molecules. TCRdb itself ran the 5' RACE reads through MiXCR, one entry per CDR3 protein. Among about 76,000 distinct CDR3 sequences listed, around 10% were seen once. This clonotype occurred a few times. This clonotype was sampled from an adult who was a healthcare worker with PCR-confirmed SARS-CoV-2 infection or an uninfected control (not recorded which). The sequenced sample consisted of whole blood.

CDR3 in DNA: TGTGCCAGCAGCAGGAGCGGGGGGGACTACAATGAGCAGTTCTTC. Translating gives CASSRSGGDYNEQFF. The V gene is TRBV7-3, the J gene TRBJ2-1, with 10 positions matching TRBD2. The CDR3 runs to 15 residues. Per germline, CDR1 SGHTA and CDR2 FQGTGA. V lost 5 bases, J lost 3 bases, and 4 bases stayed unmatched. The complete variable domain, with remaining parts taken from reference TRBV7-3 and TRBJ2-1, reads GAGVSQTPSNKVTEKGKYVELRCDPISGHTALYWYRQSLGQGPEFLIYFQGTGAADDSGLPNDRFFAVRPEGSVSTLKIQRTERGDSAVYLCASSRSGGDYNEQFFGPGTRLTVL.